The next 14 T cell receptor beta chains were all read from a single sample in a study of T cell responses to AZD1222 COVID-19 vaccine. Clones were read by immunoSEQ multiplex PCR, and TCRdb kept only the in-frame ones, dropping some. The sample carries over 150,000 clones, just over 90% recorded once. Sequencing was performed on peripheral blood, taken on day 0 of AZD1222 vaccination. The receptors stem from an adult in good health.

J is TRBJ2-7 and V is TRBV18; 7 bases fit TRBD1. The germline gives CDR1 KGHSH, CDR2 LQKENI. This CDR3 region has 18 residues. V lost 1 base, J lost 4 bases, and 16 bases stayed unmatched. CDR3 coding DNA: TGTGCCAGCTCACCACGGTACGACAGGGACCCTAGATTATACGAGCAGTACTTC. This sequence encodes CASSPRYDRDPRLYEQYF.

The chain carries TRBV6-5 and TRBJ1-2; TRBD1 might be the D (6 bases). The CDR3 runs 15 residues. CDR1 is MNHEY and CDR2 is SVGAGI in the germline V gene. Between the trimmed V and J ends, which lost 4 bases and 0 bases, there was a span of 12 bases. The CDR3 spells CASSSGARANYGYTF. CDR3 coding DNA: TGTGCCAGCAGTTCGGGGGCAAGGGCTAACTATGGCTACACCTTC.

The chain links TRBV7-3 to TRBJ1-5; 10 bases fit TRBD1. With V trimmed by 5 bases and J by 0 bases, 13 bases remained unmatched. Germline V gene sequence: CDR1 SGHTA, CDR2 FQGTGA. This CDR3 is 19 amino acids long. The CDR3 coding sequence is TGTGCCAGCAGCCAAGGGGACAGGGGCAGGATCGATAGCAATCAGCCCCAGCATTTT. This gives the protein CASSQGDRGRIDSNQPQHF.

This chain joins TRBV15 and TRBJ2-2; 7 bases match TRBD1. The CDR3 length is 15 residues. The V gene end was trimmed by 6 bases and the J gene end by 7 bases; junction bases not matched to a gene: 11. Germline lookup yields CDR1 LNHNV and CDR2 YYDKDF (reference sequence). This CDR3 is CATRRQGESIGELFF. As DNA, the CDR3 is TGTGCCACCAGAAGGCAGGGGGAATCGATCGGGGAGCTGTTTTTT. Variable domain in full (rest from reference TRBV15 and TRBJ2-2): DAMVIQNPRYQVTQFGKPVTLSCSQTLNHNVMYWYQQKSSQAPKLLFHYYDKDFNNEADTPDNFQSRRPNTSFCFLDIRSPGLGDTAMYLCATRRQGESIGELFFGEGSRLTVL.

This sequence joins TRBV28 and TRBJ1-2; D gene unclear. The CDR3 extends over 15 amino acids. The germline CDR1 and CDR2 sequences are MDHEN and SYDVKM. The germline V and J ends were trimmed by 1 base and 2 bases, with 11 bases remaining between them. This CDR3 reads CASSLSSPANYGYTF. The CDR3, as DNA: TGTGCCAGCAGTTTATCCTCCCCGGCGAACTATGGCTACACCTTC.

This chain uses TRBV10-1 with TRBJ2-3; 8 bases match TRBD1. The CDR3 contains 14 residues. V was clipped by 7 bases and J by 5 bases; unmatched bases: 8. CDR1 and CDR2 (germline): WNHNN, SYGVQD (reference sequence). CDR3 region: CASNPGTGGDTQYF. CDR3 sequence (DNA): TGCGCCAGCAACCCCGGGACAGGAGGAGATACGCAGTATTTT.

This clone was observed once. V and J are TRBV15 and TRBJ1-2; D is perhaps TRBD1 (5 bases). In germline, CDR1 is LNHNV, CDR2 YYDKDF (reference sequence). This CDR3 is built from 15 residues. Trimming shortened V by 3 bases and J by 7 bases, and 18 bases separated the two germline ends. CDR3 in DNA: TGTGCCACCAGCAGGGTACCAGGGAGCACGGCTGGCTACACCTTC. Protein product: CATSRVPGSTAGYTF.

The rearrangement links TRBV24-1 to TRBJ1-1, with D possibly being TRBD1 (6 bases). Trimming shortened V by 2 bases and J by 5 bases, and 14 bases separated the two germline ends. The CDR3 covers 15 residues. In germline, CDR1 is KGHDR, CDR2 SFDVKD. In DNA form, the CDR3 reads TGTGCCACCAGTGATTCCGAACAGGGTGATACTGAAGCTTTCTTT. Protein product: CATSDSEQGDTEAFF.

The gene calls are TRBV7-9 and TRBJ1-1; 7 nucleotides line up with TRBD1. V shed 7 bases, J shed 0 bases, and the junction held 5 bases outside the gene matches. Germline-derived CDR1 and CDR2 are SEHNR and FQNEAQ (reference sequence). This CDR3 has 14 amino acids. This CDR3 is CASTVQGLNTEAFF. The CDR3 DNA sequence: TGTGCCAGCACCGTACAGGGGCTGAACACTGAAGCTTTCTTT. Full variable domain (missing parts from reference TRBV7-9 and TRBJ1-1): DTGVSQNPRHKITKRGQNVTFRCDPISEHNRLYWYRQTLGQGPEFLTYFQNEAQLEKSRLLSDRFSAERPKGSFSTLEIQRTEQGDSAMYLCASTVQGLNTEAFFGQGTRLTVV.

This rearrangement joins TRBV24-1 to TRBJ2-2, with D perhaps given as TRBD1 or TRBD2 (5 bases each). The CDR3 extends over 20 amino acids. Germline V gene data show CDR1 as KGHDR and CDR2 as SFDVKD. The germline V and J ends were trimmed by 0 bases and 6 bases, with 25 bases remaining between them. The CDR3 spells CATSDLGVIGTTPSAGELFF. CDR3 DNA sequence: TGTGCCACCAGTGATTTGGGAGTAATAGGGACCACCCCGTCCGCCGGGGAGCTGTTTTTT.

This chain's CDR3 is CASSPGTGMGGYTF. DNA of the CDR3: TGCGCCAGCAGCCCCGGGACAGGGATGGGGGGCTACACCTTC. V and J are TRBV4-3 and TRBJ1-2; 9 bases agree with TRBD1. Germline loops: CDR1 LGHNA, CDR2 YSLEER. The CDR3 consists of 14 residues. With 4 bases clipped from V and 8 bases from J, the junction kept 8 bases outside the gene matches.

In this sample, this clone turned up a few times. The gene calls are TRBV5-1 and TRBJ2-7, with D possibly matching TRBD2 (5 bases). The CDR3 covers 16 residues. The germline CDR1 and CDR2 sequences are SGHRS and YFSETQ. The germline V and J ends were trimmed by 0 bases and 2 bases, with 15 bases remaining between them. The CDR3 bases are TGCGCCAGCAGCTTGGCCGGGGATAAAGAGACCTACGAGCAGTACTTC. Translated, it gives CASSLAGDKETYEQYF.

This rearrangement joins TRBV19 to TRBJ2-7; 9 positions match TRBD1. This CDR3 has 13 amino acids. The V segment lost 8 bases and the J segment 4 bases; nucleotides outside the gene matches: 6. Germline V gene lookup returns CDR1 LNHDA and CDR2 SQIVND (reference sequence). CDR3 in DNA: TGTGCCAGTTCTGACAGGGGGTCGTACGAGCAGTACTTC. This encodes CASSDRGSYEQYF.

The chain couples TRBV2 to TRBJ1-5, with D perhaps TRBD1 (5 bases). Trimming pared 1 base from V and 4 bases from J, leaving 11 bases between. CDR1 SNHLY and CDR2 FYNNEI come from the germline V gene. This CDR3 has 15 amino acids. The DNA for the CDR3 is TGTGCCAGCAGTGAAGAAGATGGGGCAAATCAGCCCCAGCATTTT. Translation: CASSEEDGANQPQHF.